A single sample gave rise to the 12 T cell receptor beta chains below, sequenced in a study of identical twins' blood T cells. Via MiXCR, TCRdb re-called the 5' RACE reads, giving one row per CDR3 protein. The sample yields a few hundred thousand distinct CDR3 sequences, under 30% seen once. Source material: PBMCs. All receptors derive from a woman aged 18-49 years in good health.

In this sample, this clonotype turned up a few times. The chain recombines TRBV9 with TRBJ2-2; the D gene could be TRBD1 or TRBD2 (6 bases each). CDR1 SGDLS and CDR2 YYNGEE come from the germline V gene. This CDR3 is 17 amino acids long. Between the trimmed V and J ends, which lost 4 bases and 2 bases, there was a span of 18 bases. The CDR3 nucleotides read TGTGCCAGCAGCCTCGATCCGGGGGCCTTTAACACCGGGGAGCTGTTTTTT. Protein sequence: CASSLDPGAFNTGELFF.

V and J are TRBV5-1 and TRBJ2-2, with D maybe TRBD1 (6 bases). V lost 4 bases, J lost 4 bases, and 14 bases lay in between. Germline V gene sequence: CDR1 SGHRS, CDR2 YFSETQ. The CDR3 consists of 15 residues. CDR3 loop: CASSAGGIRTGELFF. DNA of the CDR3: TGCGCCAGCAGCGCTGGGGGCATCCGCACCGGGGAGCTGTTTTTT.

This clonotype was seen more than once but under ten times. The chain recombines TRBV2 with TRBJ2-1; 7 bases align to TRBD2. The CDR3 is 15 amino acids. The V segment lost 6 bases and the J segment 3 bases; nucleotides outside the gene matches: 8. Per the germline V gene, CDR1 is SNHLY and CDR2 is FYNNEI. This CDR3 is CASRIGASGYNEQFF. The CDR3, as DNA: TGTGCCAGCAGAATTGGAGCTAGCGGCTACAATGAGCAGTTCTTC. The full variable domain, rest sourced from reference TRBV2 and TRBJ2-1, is EPEVTQTPSHQVTQMGQEVILRCVPISNHLYFYWYRQILGQKVEFLVSFYNNEISEKSEIFDDQFSVERPDGSNFTLKIRSTKLEDSAMYFCASRIGASGYNEQFFGPGTRLTVL.

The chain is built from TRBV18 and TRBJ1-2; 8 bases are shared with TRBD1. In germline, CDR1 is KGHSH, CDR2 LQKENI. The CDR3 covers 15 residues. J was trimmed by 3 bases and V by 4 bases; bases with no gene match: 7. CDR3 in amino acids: CASSLTGGYDYGYTF. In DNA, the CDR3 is TGTGCCAGCTCACTTACAGGGGGATATGACTATGGCTACACCTTC.

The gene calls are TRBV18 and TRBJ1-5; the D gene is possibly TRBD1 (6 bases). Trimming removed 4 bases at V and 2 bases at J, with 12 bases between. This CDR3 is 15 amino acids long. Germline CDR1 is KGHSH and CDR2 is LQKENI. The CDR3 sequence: CASSQGGAGNQPQHF. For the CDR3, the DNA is TGTGCCAGCTCACAGGGGGGGGCCGGCAATCAGCCCCAGCATTTT. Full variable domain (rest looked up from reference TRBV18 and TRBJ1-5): NAGVMQNPRHLVRRRGQEARLRCSPMKGHSHVYWYRQLPEEGLKFMVYLQKENIIDESGMPKERFSAEFPKEGPSILRIQQVVRGDSAAYFCASSQGGAGNQPQHFGDGTRLSIL.

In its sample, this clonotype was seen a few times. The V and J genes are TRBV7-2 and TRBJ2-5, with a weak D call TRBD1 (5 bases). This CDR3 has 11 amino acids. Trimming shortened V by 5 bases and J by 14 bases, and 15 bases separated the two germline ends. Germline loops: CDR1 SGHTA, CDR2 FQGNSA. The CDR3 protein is CASSKGASLYF. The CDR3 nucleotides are TGTGCCAGCAGCAAAGGGGCCTCATTATACTTC.

The CDR3 nucleotides are TGCGCCAGCAGTCCCGCCTACACGACTCTAACGGAGCTGTTTTTT. Translated, it gives CASSPAYTTLTELFF. The V gene is TRBV5-1, the J gene TRBJ2-2; the D is unclear. The V gene lost 5 bases and the J gene lost 10 bases, with 21 bases spanning the gap. This CDR3 has 15 amino acids. Germline V gene data show CDR1 as SGHRS and CDR2 as YFSETQ.

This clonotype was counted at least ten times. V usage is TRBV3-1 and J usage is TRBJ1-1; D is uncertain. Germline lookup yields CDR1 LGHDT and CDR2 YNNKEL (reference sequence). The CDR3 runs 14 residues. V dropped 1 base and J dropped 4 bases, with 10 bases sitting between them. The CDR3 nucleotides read TGTGCCAGCAGCCAAGGTGTAGGTGGCACTGAAGCTTTCTTT. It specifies CASSQGVGGTEAFF.

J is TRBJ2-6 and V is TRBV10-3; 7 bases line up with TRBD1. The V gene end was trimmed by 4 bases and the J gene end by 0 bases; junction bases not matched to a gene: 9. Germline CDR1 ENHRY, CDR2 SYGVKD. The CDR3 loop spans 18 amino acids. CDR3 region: CAISGIGTASSGANVLTF. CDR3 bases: TGTGCCATCAGTGGTATCGGGACAGCGAGCTCTGGGGCCAACGTCCTGACTTTC.

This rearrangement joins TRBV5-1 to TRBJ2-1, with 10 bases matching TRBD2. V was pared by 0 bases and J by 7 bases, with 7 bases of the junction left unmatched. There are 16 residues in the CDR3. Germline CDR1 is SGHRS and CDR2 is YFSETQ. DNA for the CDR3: TGCGCCAGCAGCTTGGGGGCTAGCGGGAGTTCGAATGAGCAGTTCTTC. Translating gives CASSLGASGSSNEQFF.

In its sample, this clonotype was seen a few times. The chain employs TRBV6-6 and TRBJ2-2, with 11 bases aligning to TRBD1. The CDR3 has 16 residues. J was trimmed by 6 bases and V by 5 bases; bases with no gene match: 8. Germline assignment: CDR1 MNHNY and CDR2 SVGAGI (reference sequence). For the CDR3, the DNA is TGTGCCAGCAGTGATCCGGGACAGGGGGTCTCCGGGGAGCTGTTTTTT. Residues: CASSDPGQGVSGELFF.

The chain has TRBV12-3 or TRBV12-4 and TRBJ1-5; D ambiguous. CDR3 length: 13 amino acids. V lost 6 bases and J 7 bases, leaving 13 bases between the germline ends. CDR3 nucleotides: TGTGCCAGCAGGGAACGGGAGCAACAGCCCCAGCATTTT. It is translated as CASREREQQPQHF.